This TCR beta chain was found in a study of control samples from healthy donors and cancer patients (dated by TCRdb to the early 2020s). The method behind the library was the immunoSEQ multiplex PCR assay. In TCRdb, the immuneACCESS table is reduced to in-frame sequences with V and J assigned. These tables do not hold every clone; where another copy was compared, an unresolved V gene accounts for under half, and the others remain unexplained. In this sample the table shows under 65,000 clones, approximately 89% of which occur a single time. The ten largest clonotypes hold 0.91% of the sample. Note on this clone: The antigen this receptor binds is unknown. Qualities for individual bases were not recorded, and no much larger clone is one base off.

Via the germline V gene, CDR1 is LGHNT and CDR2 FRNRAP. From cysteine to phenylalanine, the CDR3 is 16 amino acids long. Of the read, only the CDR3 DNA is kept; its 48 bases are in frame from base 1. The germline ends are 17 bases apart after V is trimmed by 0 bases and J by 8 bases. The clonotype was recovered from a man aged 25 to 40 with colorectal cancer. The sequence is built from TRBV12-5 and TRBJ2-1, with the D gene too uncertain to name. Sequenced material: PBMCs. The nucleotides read TGTGCTAGTGGTTTGGTATCTTTATCCCCGGCGGATGAGCAGTTCTTC. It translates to CASGLVSLSPADEQFF.